The clone carrying this T cell receptor beta chain occurred a few times. These data belong to a study of CD8+ T cells in alopecia areata. Sequencing relied on a cDNA template that was reverse transcribed from extracted RNA. TCRdb keeps only in-frame clones here, not all; method: immunoSEQ multiplex PCR. The sample contains about 200,000 clones, roughly 66% of which appear only once. Germline V gene lookup returns CDR1 ENHRY and CDR2 SYGVKD. V was pared by 6 bases and J by 1 base, with 3 bases of the junction left unmatched. The CDR3 runs 15 residues. Treatment noted: oral pan-JAK inhibitor, 5-10 mg twice daily.

The clonotype was recovered from a human donor with alopecia areata. This chain connects TRBV10-3 to TRBJ2-2; 9 nucleotides align to TRBD1. The source was CD4+ T cells sorted from blood, collected at week 24, from a patient treated with tofacitinib. CDR3 amino acids: CAIRGDRENTGELFF. CDR3 DNA sequence: TGTGCCATCAGGGGGGACAGGGAGAACACCGGGGAGCTGTTTTTT.